One sample yielded the 5 T cell receptor beta chains listed below, sequenced in a study of cytomegalovirus exposure and HLA in healthy donors. Primers included in the PCR were 60 Vbeta and 13 Jbeta primers. Assay used: immunoSEQ multiplex PCR; TCRdb lists only in-frame clones, some missing. Of 98,000 or so clones in the sample, around a tenth were seen once. Sequences were obtained from PBMCs. The receptors here all came from a man aged 40-49 years in good health and CMV-seropositive.

The chain has TRBV9 and TRBJ2-1; D remains unclear. CDR3 size: 14 residues. V gave up 4 bases and J gave up 5 bases, with 13 bases separating them. CDR1 SGDLS and CDR2 YYNGEE come from the germline V gene. The CDR3 protein is CASSSRQVNNEQFF. CDR3 nucleotides: TGTGCCAGCAGCTCCCGGCAGGTAAACAATGAGCAGTTCTTC.

The chain joins TRBV7-9 to TRBJ2-3; 9 bases fit TRBD2. V gave up 3 bases and J gave up 1 base; unmatched junction bases: 5. This CDR3 is 16 amino acids long. From germline, CDR1 is SEHNR and CDR2 FQNEAQ (reference sequence). CDR3 nucleotides: TGTGCCAGCAGCTTCTTCCGGACTAGCGGCACAGATACGCAGTATTTT. Its protein is CASSFFRTSGTDTQYF.

The table lists this clone with a few counts. V and J are TRBV9 and TRBJ2-1; 10 bases are a match to TRBD1. In germline, CDR1 is SGDLS, CDR2 YYNGEE. CDR3 length equals 16 residues. V was pared by 3 bases and J by 7 bases, with 10 bases of the junction left unmatched. The CDR3 sequence: CASSARGQGGGNEQFF. The CDR3 DNA follows: TGTGCCAGCAGCGCGCGTGGACAGGGGGGAGGAAATGAGCAGTTCTTC.

There are a few counts of this clone. This chain connects TRBV4-2 to TRBJ2-7; perhaps TRBD2 as D (5 bases). The CDR3 totals 14 residues. The germline V and J ends were trimmed by 4 bases and 1 base, with 11 bases remaining between them. CDR1 LGHNA and CDR2 YNFKEQ come from the germline V gene. CDR3 protein: CASSPDPGSYEQYF. The CDR3, as DNA: TGTGCCAGCAGCCCCGACCCGGGATCCTACGAGCAGTACTTC.

This clone was found a few times. The chain has TRBV7-9 and TRBJ2-3, with a possible D match to TRBD1 (6 bases). The CDR3 is 15 residues long. Germline assignment: CDR1 SEHNR and CDR2 FQNEAQ (reference sequence). Trimming pared 5 bases from V and 6 bases from J, leaving 18 bases between. This chain's CDR3 is CASSPGTQTADTQYF. DNA for the CDR3: TGTGCCAGCAGCCCAGGGACACAAACAGCCGATACGCAGTATTTT.